The 24 T cell receptor beta chains in this list originate from one sample, sequenced in a study of CD8 T cells in Susac syndrome. Random-hexamer reverse transcription was applied to roughly 0.5 to 1 ug RNA. TCRdb redid the calling of the immunoSEQ multiplex PCR reads with MiXCR, one entry per CDR3 protein. The sample holds about 280,000 distinct CDR3 sequences, about 88% seen once. The sequencing input was CD8+ T cells from PBMCs. The receptors originated from a human donor with multiple sclerosis.

This CDR3 reads CASSTRVAEHQFTDTQYF. DNA for the CDR3: TGTGCCAGCAGCACTAGGGTAGCGGAACACCAATTCACAGATACGCAGTATTTT. The chain couples TRBV11-2 to TRBJ2-3; D is possibly TRBD2 (6 bases). The CDR3 spans 18 residues. Trimming removed 5 bases from V and 2 bases from J, with 23 bases in between. Germline CDR1 reads SGHAT; CDR2 reads FQNNGV.

The chain links TRBV4-1 to TRBJ2-2; D remains ambiguous. The CDR3 extends over 14 amino acids. Looked up from germline, CDR1 is MGHRA and CDR2 is YSYEKL. Trimming shortened V by 4 bases and J by 5 bases, and 11 bases separated the two germline ends. CDR3 region: CASSLSIRTGELFF. The CDR3 bases are TGCGCCAGCAGCCTCTCCATCCGGACCGGGGAGCTGTTTTTT.

This chain uses TRBV7-2 with TRBJ2-3, with TRBD1 as a possible D gene (5 bases). The CDR3 runs 14 residues. With 2 bases removed from V and 5 bases from J, the gap between germline ends came to 11 bases. Germline lookup yields CDR1 SGHTA and CDR2 FQGNSA. As DNA, the CDR3 is TGTGCCAGCAGCTTATTGGGTGGACAAGATACGCAGTATTTT. It is translated as CASSLLGGQDTQYF.

In its sample, this clonotype was seen a few times. V and J are TRBV6-1 and TRBJ2-3, with D unclear. The CDR3 runs to 10 residues. The germline CDR1 and CDR2 sequences are MNHNS and SASEGT. The V end was cut by 8 bases, the J end by 2 bases, with 2 bases between. The CDR3 sequence is CASATDTQYF. The CDR3 DNA is TGTGCCAGCGCCACAGATACGCAGTATTTT.

This sequence joins TRBV25-1 and TRBJ2-1; D remains ambiguous. The CDR3 sequence is 11 residues long. Looked up from germline, CDR1 is MGHDK and CDR2 is SYGVNS. V shed 3 bases and J shed 10 bases, with 7 bases lying between them. The chain's CDR3 is CASSDPPEQFF. The CDR3 bases are TGTGCCAGCAGTGACCCACCCGAGCAGTTCTTC.

The chain joins TRBV15 to TRBJ2-3; 7 bases map to TRBD1. The V and J ends lost 6 bases and 2 bases, in that order; junction bases with no gene match: 5. Germline CDR1 reads LNHNV; CDR2 reads YYDKDF (reference sequence). The CDR3 sequence is 14 residues long. The CDR3 nucleotides are TGTGCCACCAGTATGACAGGGATCACAGATACGCAGTATTTT. This gives the protein CATSMTGITDTQYF.

This clonotype showed up just once. This chain links TRBV5-1 with TRBJ2-7; D remains unclear. Germline V CDR1 and CDR2: SGHRS, YFSETQ. The CDR3 is 11 amino acids. Trimming removed 2 bases at V and 5 bases at J, with 5 bases between. This CDR3 reads CASSFSDEQYF. The DNA for the CDR3 is TGCGCCAGCAGCTTCTCTGACGAGCAGTACTTC.

About this clonotype: The DNA is omitted, as the CDR3 cannot be located on it reliably, and the CDR3 follows TCRdb's listing. The J gene is TRBJ2-7, the V gene TRBV13. Germline values: CDR1 PRHDT, CDR2 FYEKMQ (reference sequence). Counting both end residues, the CDR3 totals 13 amino acids. The CDR3 spells CASSFWERDEQYF.

The chain links TRBV27 to TRBJ2-4; no clear D. Between the trimmed V and J ends, which lost 8 bases and 12 bases, there was a span of 20 bases. CDR3 size: 13 residues. Germline V gene data show CDR1 as MNHEY and CDR2 as SMNVEV (reference sequence). The CDR3 region has the DNA TGTGCCAGCGGGCTAGTATCCAAAACAGATCAGTACTTC. Protein: CASGLVSKTDQYF.

J is TRBJ2-3 and V is TRBV28, with D possibly being TRBD1 (5 bases). This CDR3 is 18 amino acids long. V dropped 4 bases and J dropped 2 bases, with 22 bases sitting between them. Germline V gene lookup returns CDR1 MDHEN and CDR2 SYDVKM. As DNA, the CDR3 is TGTGCCAGCAGTTGGGTCAGGGAAAAATACTTCCACACAGATACGCAGTATTTT. Translation: CASSWVREKYFHTDTQYF.

The DNA for the CDR3 is TGCAGTGCCCGAGGGACTAGCGGGAGTCCCGGCGTCGGACCCGAGCAGTACTTC. Translating gives CSARGTSGSPGVGPEQYF. The J gene is TRBJ2-7, the V gene TRBV20-1; 14 nucleotides agree with TRBD2. V was clipped by 6 bases and J by 6 bases; unmatched bases: 19. Germline V gene data show CDR1 as DFQATT and CDR2 as SNEGSKA (reference sequence). This CDR3 has 18 residues.

V gene TRBV11-2 combines with J gene TRBJ2-2, with a tentative D call TRBD2 (6 bases). CDR3 length equals 14 residues. Per the germline V gene, CDR1 is SGHAT and CDR2 is FQNNGV. Trimming pared 4 bases from V and 5 bases from J, leaving 11 bases between. This CDR3 is CASSSRERTGELFF. In DNA form, the CDR3 reads TGTGCCAGCAGCTCCCGGGAGAGAACCGGGGAGCTGTTTTTT.

The gene calls are TRBV10-3 and TRBJ1-6; D may be TRBD1 (5 bases). The V gene lost 5 bases and the J gene lost 3 bases, with 14 bases spanning the gap. The V gene's germline CDR1 is ENHRY and CDR2 SYGVKD. The length of the CDR3 is 16 residues. The CDR3 bases are TGTGCCATCAGTCCTCAGGGAGGTGGCTATAATTCACCCCTCCACTTT. Protein sequence: CAISPQGGGYNSPLHF.

This chain uses TRBV4-1 with TRBJ1-1; D is unresolved. Germline CDR1 is MGHRA and CDR2 is YSYEKL. V lost 1 base and J lost 7, with 7 bases in between. There are 12 residues in the CDR3. The CDR3 spells CASSQGAVEAFF. The CDR3, as DNA: TGCGCCAGCAGCCAAGGAGCAGTTGAAGCTTTCTTT.

The chain recombines TRBV9 with TRBJ2-2, with D uncertain. The germline gives CDR1 SGDLS, CDR2 YYNGEE. With 5 bases removed from V and 2 bases from J, the gap between germline ends came to 7 bases. The CDR3 totals 13 residues. The CDR3 DNA reads as TGTGCCAGCAGTCCAGGAAACACCGGGGAGCTGTTTTTT. This codes for CASSPGNTGELFF. The whole variable domain, remainder taken from reference TRBV9 and TRBJ2-2, is DSGVTQTPKHLITATGQRVTLRCSPRSGDLSVYWYQQSLDQGLQFLIQYYNGEERAKGNILERFSAQQFPDLHSELNLSSLELGDSALYFCASSPGNTGELFFGEGSRLTVL.

This sequence joins TRBV9 and TRBJ1-6, with 8 bases identical to TRBD1. V was clipped by 4 bases and J by 2 bases; unmatched bases: 5. CDR1 and CDR2 (germline): SGDLS, YYNGEE. The CDR3 consists of 16 residues. The CDR3 DNA follows: TGTGCCAGCAGCCCTGGACAGGGCCCCTATAATTCACCCCTCCACTTT. This sequence encodes CASSPGQGPYNSPLHF.

This sequence joins TRBV28 and TRBJ1-5, with D possibly matching TRBD1 (6 bases). Trimming took off 4 bases at V and 5 bases at J, with 12 bases between the two ends. Germline values: CDR1 MDHEN, CDR2 SYDVKM. The CDR3 has 14 amino acids. The CDR3 loop is CASSYFGGHQPQHF. The CDR3 DNA reads TGTGCCAGCAGTTATTTCGGGGGGCATCAGCCCCAGCATTTT.

This clonotype has only one observation. The chain recombines TRBV20-1 with TRBJ1-5; D gene ambiguous. Trimming pared 5 bases from V and 6 bases from J, leaving 23 bases between. Per the germline V gene, CDR1 is DFQATT and CDR2 is SNEGSKA (reference sequence). CDR3 size: 16 residues. The CDR3 region has the DNA TGCAGTGCTCAAACCTTGAGGTCGGGGAGCGGTCAGCCCCAGCATTTT. This sequence encodes CSAQTLRSGSGQPQHF.

The J gene is TRBJ2-7, the V gene TRBV12-2; the D call in the table, TRBD1, was not verified against the DNA. TRBV12-2 is a listed pseudogene. The CDR3 runs to 13 residues. CDR3 residues: CASRFSGSHEQYF. The CDR3, as DNA: TGTGCAAGTCGCTTCTCGGGATCCCACGAGCAGTACTTC.

The chain joins TRBV3-1 to TRBJ2-1, with TRBD2 as a possible D gene (7 bases). The V gene's germline CDR1 is LGHDT and CDR2 YNNKEL (reference sequence). The germline V and J ends were trimmed by 6 bases and 3 bases, with 15 bases remaining between them. The CDR3 covers 15 residues. The CDR3 here is CASRGGARDYNEQFF. Written as DNA, the CDR3 is TGTGCCAGCAGGGGGGGGGCGCGTGACTACAATGAGCAGTTCTTC.

The chain recombines TRBV6-5 with TRBJ2-1; D might be TRBD1 (5 bases). Germline V gene lookup returns CDR1 MNHEY and CDR2 SVGAGI. This CDR3 has 12 residues. Trimming took off 6 bases at V and 6 bases at J, with 9 bases between the two ends. Here the CDR3 DNA reads TGTGCCAGCAGACATCAGGGCAATGAGCAGTTCTTC. Its translation is CASRHQGNEQFF.

This clonotype appeared once. The chain employs TRBV13 and TRBJ1-5; 9 bases align to TRBD1. Germline CDR1 PRHDT, CDR2 FYEKMQ (reference sequence). The CDR3 runs to 14 residues. V lost 5 bases to trimming and J lost 15 bases; unmatched junction nucleotides: 14. The CDR3 DNA sequence: TGTGCCAGCAGCGCCGGGACAGGGAATATGTTCCGGCATTTT. Translation: CASSAGTGNMFRHF.

V usage is TRBV6-5 and J usage is TRBJ2-7; 7 nucleotides match TRBD1. This CDR3 contains 12 residues. CDR1 and CDR2 from the germline V gene are MNHEY and SVGAGI. The junction had 6 bases not matched to a gene; V was cut back by 6 bases and J by 7 bases. The CDR3 sequence is CASSEDRVEQYF. DNA of the CDR3: TGTGCCAGCAGCGAAGACAGGGTGGAGCAGTACTTC.

The chain uses TRBV28 and TRBJ1-3; D is ambiguous. The CDR3 sequence is 16 residues long. CDR1 and CDR2 from the germline V gene are MDHEN and SYDVKM. Trimming left V 3 bases short and J 0 bases short, with 12 bases between. CDR3 sequence (DNA): TGTGCCAGCAGTTTGTCCTCAGAGAGCTCTGGAAACACCATATATTTT. The encoded protein is CASSLSSESSGNTIYF.